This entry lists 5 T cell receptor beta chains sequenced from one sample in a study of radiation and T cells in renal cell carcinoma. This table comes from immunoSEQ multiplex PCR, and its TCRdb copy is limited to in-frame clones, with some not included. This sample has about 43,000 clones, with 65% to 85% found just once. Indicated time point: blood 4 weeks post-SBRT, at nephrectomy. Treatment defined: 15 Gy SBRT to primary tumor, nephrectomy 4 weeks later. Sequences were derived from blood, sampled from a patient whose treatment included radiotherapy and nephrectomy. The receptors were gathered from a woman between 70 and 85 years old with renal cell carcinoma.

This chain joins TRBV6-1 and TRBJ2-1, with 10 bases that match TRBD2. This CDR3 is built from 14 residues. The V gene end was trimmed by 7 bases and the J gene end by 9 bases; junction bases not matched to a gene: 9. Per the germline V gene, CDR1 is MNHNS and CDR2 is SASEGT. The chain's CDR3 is CASTSGGEGGEQFF. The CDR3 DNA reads TGTGCCAGCACTAGCGGGGGAGAAGGAGGTGAGCAGTTCTTC.

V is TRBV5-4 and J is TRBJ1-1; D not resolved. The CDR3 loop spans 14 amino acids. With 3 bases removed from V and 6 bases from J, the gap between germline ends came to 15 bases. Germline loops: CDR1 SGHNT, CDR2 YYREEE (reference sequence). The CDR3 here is CASSWAGGGAEAFF. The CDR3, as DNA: TGTGCCAGCAGCTGGGCAGGAGGTGGGGCTGAAGCTTTCTTT.

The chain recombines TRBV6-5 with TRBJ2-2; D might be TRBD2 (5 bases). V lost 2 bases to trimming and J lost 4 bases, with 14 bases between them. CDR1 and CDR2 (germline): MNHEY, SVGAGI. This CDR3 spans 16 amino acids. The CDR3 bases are TGTGCCAGCAGTTACGACCTCGGGATGACCACCGGGGAGCTGTTTTTT. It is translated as CASSYDLGMTTGELFF.

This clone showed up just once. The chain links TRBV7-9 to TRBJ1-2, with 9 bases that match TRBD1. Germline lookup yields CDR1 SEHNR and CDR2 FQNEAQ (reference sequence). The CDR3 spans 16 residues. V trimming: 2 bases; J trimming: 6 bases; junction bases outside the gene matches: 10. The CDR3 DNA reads TGTGCCAGCAGCTTAAAGAGGACAGGGGAAATCAATGGCTACACCTTC. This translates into CASSLKRTGEINGYTF. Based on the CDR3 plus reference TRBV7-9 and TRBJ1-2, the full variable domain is DTGVSQNPRHKITKRGQNVTFRCDPISEHNRLYWYRQTLGQGPEFLTYFQNEAQLEKSRLLSDRFSAERPKGSFSTLEIQRTEQGDSAMYLCASSLKRTGEINGYTFGSGTRLTVV.

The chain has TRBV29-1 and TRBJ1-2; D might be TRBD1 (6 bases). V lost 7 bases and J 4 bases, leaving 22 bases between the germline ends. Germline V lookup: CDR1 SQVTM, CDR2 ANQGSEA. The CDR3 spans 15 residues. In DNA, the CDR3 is TGCAGCGCCGCCTCCGGGACAACCTCTGGCTATGGCTACACCTTC. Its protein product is CSAASGTTSGYGYTF.